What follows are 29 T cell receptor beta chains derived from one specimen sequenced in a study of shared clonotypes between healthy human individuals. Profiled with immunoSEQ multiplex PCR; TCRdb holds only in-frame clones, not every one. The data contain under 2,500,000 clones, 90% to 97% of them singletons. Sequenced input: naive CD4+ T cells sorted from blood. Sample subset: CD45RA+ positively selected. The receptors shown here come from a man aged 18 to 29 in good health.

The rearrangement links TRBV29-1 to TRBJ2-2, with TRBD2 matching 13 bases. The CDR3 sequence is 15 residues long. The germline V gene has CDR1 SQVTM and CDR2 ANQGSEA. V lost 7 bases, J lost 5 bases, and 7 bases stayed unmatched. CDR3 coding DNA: TGCAGCGCCGGGACTAGCGGGATGGGGACCGGGGAGCTGTTTTTT. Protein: CSAGTSGMGTGELFF.

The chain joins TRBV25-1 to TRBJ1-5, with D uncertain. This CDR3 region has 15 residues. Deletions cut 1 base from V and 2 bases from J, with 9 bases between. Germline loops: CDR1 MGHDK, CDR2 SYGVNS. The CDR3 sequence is CASSESEHGNQPQHF. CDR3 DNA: TGTGCCAGCAGTGAATCCGAACACGGCAATCAGCCCCAGCATTTT.

The DNA of the CDR3 is TGTGCCAGCTGGGTCCCGAGACAGGTCAGCTCTGGGGCCAACGTCCTGACTTTC. Translated, it gives CASWVPRQVSSGANVLTF. The J gene is TRBJ2-6, the V gene TRBV27; D may be TRBD1 (6 bases). V was pared by 8 bases and J by 0 bases, with 20 bases between. This CDR3 contains 18 residues. Germline V gene sequence: CDR1 MNHEY, CDR2 SMNVEV (reference sequence).

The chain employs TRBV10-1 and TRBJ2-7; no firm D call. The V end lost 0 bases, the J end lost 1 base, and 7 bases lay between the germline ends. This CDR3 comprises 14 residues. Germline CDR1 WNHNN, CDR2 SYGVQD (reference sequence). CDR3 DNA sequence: TGCGCCAGCAGTGAGTCGATTGGGTCCTACGAGCAGTACTTC. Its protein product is CASSESIGSYEQYF.

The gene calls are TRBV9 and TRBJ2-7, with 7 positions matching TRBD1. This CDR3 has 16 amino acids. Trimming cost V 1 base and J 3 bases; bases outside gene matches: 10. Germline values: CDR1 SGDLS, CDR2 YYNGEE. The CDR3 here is CASSVQPGQPIYEQYF. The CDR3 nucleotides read TGTGCCAGCAGCGTACAACCGGGACAGCCGATCTACGAGCAGTACTTC. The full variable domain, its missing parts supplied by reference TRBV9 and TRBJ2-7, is DSGVTQTPKHLITATGQRVTLRCSPRSGDLSVYWYQQSLDQGLQFLIQYYNGEERAKGNILERFSAQQFPDLHSELNLSSLELGDSALYFCASSVQPGQPIYEQYFGPGTRLTVT.

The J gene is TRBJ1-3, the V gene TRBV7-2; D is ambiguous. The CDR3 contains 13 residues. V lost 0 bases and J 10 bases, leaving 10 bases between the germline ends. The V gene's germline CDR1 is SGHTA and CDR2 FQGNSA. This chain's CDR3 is CASSLARTATIYF. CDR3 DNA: TGTGCCAGCAGCTTAGCCCGGACGGCAACCATATATTTT.

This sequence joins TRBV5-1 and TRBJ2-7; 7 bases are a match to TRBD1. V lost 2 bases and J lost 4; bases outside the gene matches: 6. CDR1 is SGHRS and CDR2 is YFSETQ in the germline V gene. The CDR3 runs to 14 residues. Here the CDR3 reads CASSFAGTDYEQYF. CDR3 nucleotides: TGCGCCAGCAGCTTCGCCGGGACAGATTACGAGCAGTACTTC.

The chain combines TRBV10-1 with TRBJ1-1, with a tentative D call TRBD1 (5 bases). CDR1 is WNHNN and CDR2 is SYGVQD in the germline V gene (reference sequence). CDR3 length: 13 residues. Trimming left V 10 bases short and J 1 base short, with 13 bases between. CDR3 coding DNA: TGCGCCACCGCCCTGGGACCGAACACTGAAGCTTTCTTT. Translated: CATALGPNTEAFF.

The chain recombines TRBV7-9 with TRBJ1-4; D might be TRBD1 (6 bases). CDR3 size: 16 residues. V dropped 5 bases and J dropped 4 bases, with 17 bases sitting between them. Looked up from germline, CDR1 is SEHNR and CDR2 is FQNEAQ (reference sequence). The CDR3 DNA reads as TGTGCCAGCAGCCCCGGCACAGGGATCATTAATGAAAAACTGTTTTTT. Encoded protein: CASSPGTGIINEKLFF.

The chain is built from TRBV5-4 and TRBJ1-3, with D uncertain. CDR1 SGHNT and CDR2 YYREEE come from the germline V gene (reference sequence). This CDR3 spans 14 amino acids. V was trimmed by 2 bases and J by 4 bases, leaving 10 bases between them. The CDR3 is CASSFVGSGNTIYF. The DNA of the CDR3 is TGTGCCAGCAGCTTCGTGGGCAGCGGAAACACCATATATTTT.

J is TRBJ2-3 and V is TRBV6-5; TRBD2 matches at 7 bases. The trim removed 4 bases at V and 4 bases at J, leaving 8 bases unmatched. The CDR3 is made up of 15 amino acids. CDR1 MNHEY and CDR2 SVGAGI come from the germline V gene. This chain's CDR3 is CASSFRGRGPDTQYF. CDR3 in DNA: TGTGCCAGCAGTTTCCGAGGGAGGGGACCAGATACGCAGTATTTT.

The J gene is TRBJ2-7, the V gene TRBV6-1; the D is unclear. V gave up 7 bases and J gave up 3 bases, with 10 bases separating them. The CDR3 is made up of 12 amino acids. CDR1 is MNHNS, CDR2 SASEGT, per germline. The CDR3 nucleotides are TGTGCCAGCAATACCGGGTTCTACGAGCAGTACTTC. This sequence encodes CASNTGFYEQYF.

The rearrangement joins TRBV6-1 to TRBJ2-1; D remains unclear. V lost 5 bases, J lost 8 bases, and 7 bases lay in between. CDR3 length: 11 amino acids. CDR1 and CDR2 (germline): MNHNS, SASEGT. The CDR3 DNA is TGTGCCAGCAGTCCCCCCTATGAGCAGTTCTTC. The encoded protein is CASSPPYEQFF.

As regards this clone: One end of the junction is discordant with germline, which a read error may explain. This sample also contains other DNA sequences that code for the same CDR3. The CDR3 nucleotides read TGCGCCAGCAGTCAAGGGAATTCACCCCTCCACTTT. Protein sequence: CASSQGNSPLHF. The rearrangement joins TRBV4-3 to TRBJ1-6; D is ambiguous. The germline gives CDR1 LGHNA, CDR2 YSLEER. The CDR3 runs to 12 residues.

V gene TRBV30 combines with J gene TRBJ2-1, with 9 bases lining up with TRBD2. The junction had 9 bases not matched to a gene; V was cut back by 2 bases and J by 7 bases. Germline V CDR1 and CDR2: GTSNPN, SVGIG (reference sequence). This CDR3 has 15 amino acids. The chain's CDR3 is CAWSRRAGGNNEQFF. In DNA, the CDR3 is TGTGCCTGGAGTCGCAGAGCGGGAGGTAATAATGAGCAGTTCTTC.

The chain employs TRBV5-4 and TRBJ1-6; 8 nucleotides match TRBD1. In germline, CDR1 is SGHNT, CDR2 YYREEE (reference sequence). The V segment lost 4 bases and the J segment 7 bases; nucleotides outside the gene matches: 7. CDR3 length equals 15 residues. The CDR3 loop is CASSTVTGANSPLHF. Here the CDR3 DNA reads TGTGCCAGCAGCACGGTGACAGGGGCAAATTCACCCCTCCACTTT. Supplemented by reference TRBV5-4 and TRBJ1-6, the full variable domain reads ETGVTQSPTHLIKTRGQQVTLRCSSQSGHNTVSWYQQALGQGPQFIFQYYREEENGRGNFPPRFSGLQFPNYSSELNVNALELDDSALYLCASSTVTGANSPLHFGNGTRLTVT.

The CDR3: CASSQAQGTDTQYF. CDR3 coding DNA: TGTGCCAGCAGCCAAGCACAGGGGACAGATACGCAGTATTTT. This rearrangement joins TRBV4-2 to TRBJ2-3, with 7 nucleotides matching TRBD1. V was clipped by 1 base and J by 3 bases; unmatched bases: 1. The CDR3 covers 14 residues. Germline V gives CDR1 LGHNA, CDR2 YNFKEQ.

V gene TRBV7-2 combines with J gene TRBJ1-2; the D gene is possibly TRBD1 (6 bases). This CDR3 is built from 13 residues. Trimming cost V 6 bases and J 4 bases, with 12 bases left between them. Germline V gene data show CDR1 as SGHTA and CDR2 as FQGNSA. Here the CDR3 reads CASSRGQRYGYTF. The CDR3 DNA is TGTGCCAGCAGTCGCGGACAGCGCTATGGCTACACCTTC.

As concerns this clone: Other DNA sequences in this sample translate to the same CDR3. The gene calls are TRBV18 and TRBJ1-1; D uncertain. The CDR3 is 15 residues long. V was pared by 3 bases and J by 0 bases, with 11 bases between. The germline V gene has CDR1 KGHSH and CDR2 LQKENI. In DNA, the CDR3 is TGTGCCAGCTCACCTTTGGATTCCATGAACACTGAAGCTTTCTTT. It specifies CASSPLDSMNTEAFF.

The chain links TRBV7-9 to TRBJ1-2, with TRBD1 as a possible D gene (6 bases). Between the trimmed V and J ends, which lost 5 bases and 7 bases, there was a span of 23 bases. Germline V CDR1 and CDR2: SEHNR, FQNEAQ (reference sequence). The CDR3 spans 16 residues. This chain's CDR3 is CASSQAEATGFIGYTF. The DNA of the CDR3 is TGTGCCAGCAGCCAAGCAGAGGCAACAGGGTTTATTGGCTACACCTTC. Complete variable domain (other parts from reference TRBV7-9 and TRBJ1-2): DTGVSQNPRHKITKRGQNVTFRCDPISEHNRLYWYRQTLGQGPEFLTYFQNEAQLEKSRLLSDRFSAERPKGSFSTLEIQRTEQGDSAMYLCASSQAEATGFIGYTFGSGTRLTVV.

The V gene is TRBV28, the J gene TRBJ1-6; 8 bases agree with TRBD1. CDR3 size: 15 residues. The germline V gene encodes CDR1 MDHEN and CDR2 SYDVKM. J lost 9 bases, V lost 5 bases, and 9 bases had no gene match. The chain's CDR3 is CASSQIDRGGSPLHF. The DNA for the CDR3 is TGTGCCAGCAGTCAAATCGACAGGGGAGGTTCACCCCTCCACTTT.

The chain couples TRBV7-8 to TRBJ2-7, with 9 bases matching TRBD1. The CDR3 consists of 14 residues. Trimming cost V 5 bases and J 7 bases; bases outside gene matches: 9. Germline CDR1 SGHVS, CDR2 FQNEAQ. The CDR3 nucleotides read TGTGCCAGCAGCCATGGGGACAGGGTCGGTGAGCAGTACTTC. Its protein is CASSHGDRVGEQYF. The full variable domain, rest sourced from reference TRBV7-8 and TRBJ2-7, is GAGVSQSPRYKVAKRGQDVALRCDPISGHVSLFWYQQALGQGPEFLTYFQNEAQLDKSGLPSDRFFAERPEGSVSTLKIQRTQQEDSAVYLCASSHGDRVGEQYFGPGTRLTVT.

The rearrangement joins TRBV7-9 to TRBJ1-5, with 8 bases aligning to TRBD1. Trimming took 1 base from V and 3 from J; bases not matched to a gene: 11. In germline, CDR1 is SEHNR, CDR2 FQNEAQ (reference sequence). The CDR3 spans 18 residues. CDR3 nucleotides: TGTGCCAGCAGCTTAGGACAAGCCGGGACAGGATTCAATCAGCCCCAGCATTTT. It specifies CASSLGQAGTGFNQPQHF. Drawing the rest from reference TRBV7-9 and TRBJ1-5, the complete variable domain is DTGVSQNPRHKITKRGQNVTFRCDPISEHNRLYWYRQTLGQGPEFLTYFQNEAQLEKSRLLSDRFSAERPKGSFSTLEIQRTEQGDSAMYLCASSLGQAGTGFNQPQHFGDGTRLSIL.

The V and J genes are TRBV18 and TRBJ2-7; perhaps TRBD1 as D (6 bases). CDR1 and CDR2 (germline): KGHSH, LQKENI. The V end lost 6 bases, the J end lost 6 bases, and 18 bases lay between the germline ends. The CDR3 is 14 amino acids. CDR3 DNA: TGTGCCAGCTCCCCCCGAACAGGGTTTGGCGAGCAGTACTTC. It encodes CASSPRTGFGEQYF.

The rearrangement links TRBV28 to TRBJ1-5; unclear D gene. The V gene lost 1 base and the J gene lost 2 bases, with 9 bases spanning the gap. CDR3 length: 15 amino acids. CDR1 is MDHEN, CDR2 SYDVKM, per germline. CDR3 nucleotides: TGTGCCAGCAGTTTATCGCACGCTGGCAATCAGCCCCAGCATTTT. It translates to CASSLSHAGNQPQHF.

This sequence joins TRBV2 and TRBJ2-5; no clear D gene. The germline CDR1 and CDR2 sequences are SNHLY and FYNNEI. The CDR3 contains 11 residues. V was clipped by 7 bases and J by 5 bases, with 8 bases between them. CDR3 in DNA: TGTGCCAGCAATTATAGGGAGACCCAGTACTTC. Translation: CASNYRETQYF.

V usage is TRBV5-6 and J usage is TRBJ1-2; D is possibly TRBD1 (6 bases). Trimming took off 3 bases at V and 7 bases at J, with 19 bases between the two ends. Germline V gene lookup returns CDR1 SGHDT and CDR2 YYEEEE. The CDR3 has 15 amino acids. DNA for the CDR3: TGTGCCAGCAGCTCGCACAGGGACTTCTATGTTGGCTACACCTTC. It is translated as CASSSHRDFYVGYTF.

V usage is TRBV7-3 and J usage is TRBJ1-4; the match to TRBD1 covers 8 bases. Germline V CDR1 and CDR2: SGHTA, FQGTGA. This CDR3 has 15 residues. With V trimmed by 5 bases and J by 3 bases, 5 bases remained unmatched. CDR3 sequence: CASSIGQGSNEKLFF. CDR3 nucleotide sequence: TGTGCCAGCAGCATCGGACAGGGATCTAATGAAAAACTGTTTTTT. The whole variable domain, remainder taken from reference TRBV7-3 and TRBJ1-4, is GAGVSQTPSNKVTEKGKYVELRCDPISGHTALYWYRQSLGQGPEFLIYFQGTGAADDSGLPNDRFFAVRPEGSVSTLKIQRTERGDSAVYLCASSIGQGSNEKLFFGSGTQLSVL.

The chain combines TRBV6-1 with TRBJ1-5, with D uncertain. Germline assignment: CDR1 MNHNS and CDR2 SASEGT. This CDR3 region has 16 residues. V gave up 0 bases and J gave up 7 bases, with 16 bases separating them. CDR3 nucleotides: TGTGCCAGCAGTGAAGCGGGTATTTGGCAGCACCAGCCCCAGCATTTT. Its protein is CASSEAGIWQHQPQHF.